This TCR beta chain was retrieved from a study of T cells of healthy individuals. A remark on this clonotype: The junction departs from the called germline gene at one end, perhaps through a read error.

TCRdb itself ran the 5' RACE reads through MiXCR, one entry per CDR3 protein. Among some 100,000 distinct CDR3 sequences, roughly a sixth were seen once, and the ten largest hold 6.2%. This CDR3 contains 14 residues. CDR1 and CDR2 from the germline V gene are MDHEN and SYDVKM. The source of this sequence is a human donor in good health. The genes are TRBV28 and TRBJ1-6; 7 bases are shared with TRBD1. The CDR3 DNA sequence: TGTGCCAGCGACAGGGCTCAAGGGAATTTACCCCTCCACTTT. This gives the protein CASDRAQGNLPLHF.